Below are 20 T cell receptor beta chains sequenced from a single sample in a study of vaccination and CD4 T cells after COVID-19. At the Johns Hopkins FTIC core, DNA taken from cultured CD4+ T cells was sequenced by way of the Oncomine TCR Beta short-read assay. From the PCR reads, TCRdb called clonotypes with MiXCR, one entry per CDR3 protein. This table has roughly 12,000 distinct CDR3 sequences, about 31% appearing once. No antigen has been identified for these receptors. As to treatment: roughly 10-day PBMC culture with coronavirus spike peptide pools or control peptides (ViraFEST assay). The specimen comprised CD4+ T cells from blood, cultured in vitro, sampled after SARS-CoV-2 vaccination. All receptors come from a human donor who had recovered from COVID-19.

The chain couples TRBV7-2 to TRBJ2-7, with 14 bases that match TRBD2. The CDR3 has 18 amino acids. Trimming removed 1 base from V and 5 bases from J; junction bases left unmatched: 10. Looked up from germline, CDR1 is SGHTA and CDR2 is FQGNSA. CDR3 sequence (DNA): TGTGCCAGCAGCTTAGGCACAAAGGGACTAGCGGGAGTCCACGAGCAGTACTTC. Amino acids: CASSLGTKGLAGVHEQYF.

The V gene is TRBV20-1, the J gene TRBJ1-4, with D possibly being TRBD1 (5 bases). This CDR3 has 15 amino acids. V was cut by 3 bases and J by 3 bases, with 14 bases left in between. Per germline, CDR1 DFQATT and CDR2 SNEGSKA (reference sequence). This CDR3 reads CSASGAGGANEKLFF. The DNA for the CDR3 is TGCAGTGCTAGTGGCGCCGGGGGGGCTAATGAAAAACTGTTTTTT.

With respect to this clonotype: Compared with germline, one end of the junction differs, possibly owing to a read error. The gene calls are TRBV7-7 and TRBJ1-1; unclear D gene. The V gene's germline CDR1 is SSHAT and CDR2 FNYEAQ (reference sequence). The CDR3 has 13 amino acids. In DNA form, the CDR3 reads TGTGCTAGCAGCTTAGTTATGGGCGGGGAGGCTTTCTTT. It specifies CASSLVMGGEAFF.

The chain employs TRBV11-2 and TRBJ2-1; TRBD2 matches 8 bases. V gave up 0 bases and J gave up 9 bases; unmatched junction bases: 13. This CDR3 contains 17 residues. Germline V lookup: CDR1 SGHAT, CDR2 FQNNGV. The CDR3 here is CASSLDRPGGPHGEQFF. DNA of the CDR3: TGTGCCAGCAGCTTAGATCGGCCGGGAGGGCCTCACGGTGAGCAGTTCTTC.

In its sample, this clonotype is medium-sized. The CDR3 region is CASSRADQGTYGVSYTF. The DNA for the CDR3 is TGTGCCAGCAGTCGCGCCGACCAAGGGACGTATGGAGTCAGCTACACCTTC. This rearrangement joins TRBV27 to TRBJ1-2; possible D gene TRBD1, 5 bases. Germline CDR1 reads MNHEY; CDR2 reads SMNVEV (reference sequence). Trimming removed 5 bases from V and 9 bases from J, with 28 bases in between. This CDR3 comprises 17 residues.

The rearrangement joins TRBV20-1 to TRBJ2-1; D could derive from TRBD1 or TRBD2 (7 bases each). With 0 bases removed from V and 10 bases from J, the gap between germline ends came to 13 bases. CDR1 is DFQATT and CDR2 is SNEGSKA in the germline V gene (reference sequence). The CDR3 has 13 residues. CDR3 sequence reads: CSARDWGGGEQFF. The CDR3 region has the DNA TGCAGTGCTAGAGATTGGGGAGGGGGCGAGCAGTTCTTC.

The chain joins TRBV28 to TRBJ2-7; the D gene is possibly TRBD2 (5 bases). V was shortened by 5 bases and J by 3 bases, with 17 bases between the two germline ends. In germline, CDR1 is MDHEN, CDR2 SYDVKM. The CDR3 loop spans 15 amino acids. This CDR3 reads CASSPPTPAGYEQYF. As DNA, the CDR3 is TGTGCCAGCAGTCCCCCCACCCCCGCGGGCTACGAGCAGTACTTC.

This clonotype appeared a few times. The V and J genes are TRBV27 and TRBJ1-2, with 7 bases identical to TRBD1. The V gene end was trimmed by 5 bases and the J gene end by 1 base; junction bases not matched to a gene: 7. This CDR3 has 15 amino acids. Germline V gives CDR1 MNHEY, CDR2 SMNVEV (reference sequence). The CDR3 DNA is TGTGCCAGCAGTCCGGACAGGCGGTTTAACTATGGCTACACCTTC. It codes for CASSPDRRFNYGYTF.

This chain joins TRBV2 and TRBJ1-1; the match to TRBD1 covers 9 bases. Germline CDR1 SNHLY, CDR2 FYNNEI. The CDR3 is 14 amino acids. Germline trimming cut 1 base from V and 7 bases from J; bases unmatched to any gene: 4. CDR3 nucleotides: TGTGCCAGCAGTGAAGAGGGACAGGGTAGTGAAGCTTTCTTT. Its translation is CASSEEGQGSEAFF.

This rearrangement joins TRBV2 to TRBJ2-1; 9 positions match TRBD1. The CDR3 is 13 residues long. CDR1 and CDR2 (germline): SNHLY, FYNNEI. Trimming at V came to 11 bases and at J to 1 base, leaving 3 bases not matched to a gene. CDR3 in amino acids: CAGDRESYNEQFF. The DNA of the CDR3 is TGTGCCGGGGACAGGGAATCCTACAATGAGCAGTTCTTC.

This chain joins TRBV27 and TRBJ1-1, with 7 nucleotides matching TRBD1. This CDR3 contains 14 residues. V lost 6 bases, J lost 6 bases, and 10 bases stayed unmatched. Looked up from germline, CDR1 is MNHEY and CDR2 is SMNVEV (reference sequence). As DNA, the CDR3 is TGTGCCAGCAGCTCACAGGGGTTGGGAGCTGAAGCTTTCTTT. Protein: CASSSQGLGAEAFF.

This clonotype has more than one count but fewer than ten. The rearrangement joins TRBV15 to TRBJ2-7; no definite D call. Trimming took 1 base from V and 0 from J, leaving 10 bases between them. Germline-derived CDR1 and CDR2 are LNHNV and YYDKDF (reference sequence). There are 15 residues in the CDR3. The CDR3 protein is CATSRGIGTSYEQYF. The CDR3 DNA is TGTGCCACCAGCAGAGGTATCGGTACCTCCTACGAGCAGTACTTC.

V is TRBV20-1 and J is TRBJ2-2; TRBD1 matches 7 bases. Unmatched junction bases numbered 6, after V lost 3 bases and J lost 5 bases. CDR3 length equals 14 residues. In germline, CDR1 is DFQATT, CDR2 SNEGSKA (reference sequence). CDR3 nucleotides: TGCAGTGCTAGGGGGACAGAATTTACCGGGGAGCTGTTTTTT. It codes for CSARGTEFTGELFF.

The chain employs TRBV23-1 and TRBJ1-2, with 7 bases matching TRBD1. TRBV23-1 is recorded as an ORF, its role being uncertain. The CDR3 runs to 18 residues. The J segment lost 0 bases and the V segment lost 7 bases, leaving 17 bases of the junction unmatched. CDR3 amino acids: CASIPTGTVYKANYGYTF. Written as DNA, the CDR3 is TGCGCCAGCATTCCCACGGGGACAGTCTACAAAGCTAACTATGGCTACACCTTC.

The rearrangement uses TRBV28 and TRBJ1-1; TRBD1 aligns across 9 bases. Germline assignment: CDR1 MDHEN and CDR2 SYDVKM. The CDR3 sequence is 13 residues long. Trimming at V came to 8 bases and at J to 5 bases, leaving 6 bases not matched to a gene. CDR3 coding DNA: TGTGCCAGCCTAAAACAGGGGGCAACTGAAGCTTTCTTT. Its protein is CASLKQGATEAFF. The entire variable domain, with the rest obtained from reference TRBV28 and TRBJ1-1, is as follows: DVKVTQSSRYLVKRTGEKVFLECVQDMDHENMFWYRQDPGLGLRLIYFSYDVKMKEKGDIPEGYSVSREKKERFSLILESASTNQTSMYLCASLKQGATEAFFGQGTRLTVV.

This clonotype has more than one count but fewer than ten. The J gene is TRBJ2-6, the V gene TRBV12-3 or TRBV12-4, with 7 bases aligning to TRBD1. V gave up 6 bases and J gave up 0 bases; unmatched junction bases: 11. The CDR3 is 18 residues long. CDR3 residues: CASRPGQAYISGANVLTF. The CDR3 region has the DNA TGTGCCAGCAGACCTGGACAGGCTTATATCTCTGGGGCCAACGTCCTGACTTTC.

V usage is TRBV18 and J usage is TRBJ2-5, with TRBD1 matching 7 bases. Trimming removed 5 bases from V and 7 bases from J; junction bases left unmatched: 13. Germline V gene sequence: CDR1 KGHSH, CDR2 LQKENI. This CDR3 spans 15 amino acids. In DNA form, the CDR3 reads TGTGCCAGCTCATCCCTACAGGGGTCCTGGGGGACCCAGTACTTC. Translation gives CASSSLQGSWGTQYF.

The chain recombines TRBV11-1 with TRBJ2-7, with TRBD2 identical over 9 bases. Germline values: CDR1 SGHAT, CDR2 FQDESV (reference sequence). Trimming at V came to 6 bases and at J to 0 bases, leaving 15 bases not matched to a gene. This CDR3 region has 18 residues. For the CDR3, the DNA is TGTGCCAGCAGTTCCTCCGGGACTAGCCTTACGAACTCCTACGAGCAGTACTTC. Amino acid sequence: CASSSSGTSLTNSYEQYF.

There are a few counts of this clonotype. The rearrangement uses TRBV6-4 and TRBJ2-5; D is possibly TRBD2 (6 bases). V gave up 10 bases and J gave up 5 bases, with 11 bases separating them. Germline V gene sequence: CDR1 MRHNA, CDR2 SNTAGT. There are 11 residues in the CDR3. The CDR3 loop reads CATRLGETQYF. CDR3 in DNA: TGTGCCACCAGACTAGGGGAGACCCAGTACTTC.

V gene TRBV27 combines with J gene TRBJ2-1; 13 bases fit TRBD2. This CDR3 spans 17 amino acids. V was pared by 2 bases and J by 8 bases, with 9 bases of the junction left unmatched. The germline V gene has CDR1 MNHEY and CDR2 SMNVEV (reference sequence). The CDR3 is CASSLTITSGRVYEQFF. The CDR3 nucleotides are TGTGCCAGCAGTTTAACCATCACTAGCGGGAGGGTCTATGAGCAGTTCTTC.